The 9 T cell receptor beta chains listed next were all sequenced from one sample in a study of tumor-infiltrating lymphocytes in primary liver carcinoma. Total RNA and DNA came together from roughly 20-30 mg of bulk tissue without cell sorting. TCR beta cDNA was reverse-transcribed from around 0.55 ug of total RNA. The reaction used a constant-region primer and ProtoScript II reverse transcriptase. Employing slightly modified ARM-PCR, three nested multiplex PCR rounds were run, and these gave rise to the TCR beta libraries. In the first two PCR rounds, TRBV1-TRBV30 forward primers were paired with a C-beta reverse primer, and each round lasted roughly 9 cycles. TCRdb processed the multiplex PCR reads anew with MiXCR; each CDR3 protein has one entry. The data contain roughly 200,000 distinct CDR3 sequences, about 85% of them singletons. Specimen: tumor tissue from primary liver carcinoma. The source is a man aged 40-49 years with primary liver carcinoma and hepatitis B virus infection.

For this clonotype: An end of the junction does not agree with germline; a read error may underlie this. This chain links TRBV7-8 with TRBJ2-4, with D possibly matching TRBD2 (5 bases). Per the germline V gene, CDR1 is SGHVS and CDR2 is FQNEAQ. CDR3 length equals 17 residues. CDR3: CATSPLSSGLAKNIKYF. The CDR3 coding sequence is TGTGCCACCAGCCCCCTTTCCAGCGGATTAGCCAAAAACATTAAGTACTTC.

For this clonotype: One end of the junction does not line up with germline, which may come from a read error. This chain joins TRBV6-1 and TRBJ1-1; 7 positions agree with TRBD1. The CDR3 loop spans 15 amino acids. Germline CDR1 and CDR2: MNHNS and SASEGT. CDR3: CASSSGQDGGTEALF. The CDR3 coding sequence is TGTGCCAGCTCGTCTGGACAGGACGGGGGCACTGAAGCTTTGTTT.

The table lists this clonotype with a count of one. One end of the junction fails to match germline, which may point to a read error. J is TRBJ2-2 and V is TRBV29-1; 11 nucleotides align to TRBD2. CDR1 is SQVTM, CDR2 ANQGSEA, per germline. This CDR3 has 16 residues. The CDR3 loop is CSVAGLAAANNGELFF. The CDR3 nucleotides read TGCAGCGTTGCGGGACTAGCGGCAGCGAACAACGGGGAGCTGTTCTTT.

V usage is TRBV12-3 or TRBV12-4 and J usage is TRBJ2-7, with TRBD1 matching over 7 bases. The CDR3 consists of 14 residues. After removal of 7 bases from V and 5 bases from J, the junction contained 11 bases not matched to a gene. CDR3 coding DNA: TGTGCCAGCACCCCCGAACAGGGGATCAACGAGCAGTACTTC. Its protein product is CASTPEQGINEQYF.

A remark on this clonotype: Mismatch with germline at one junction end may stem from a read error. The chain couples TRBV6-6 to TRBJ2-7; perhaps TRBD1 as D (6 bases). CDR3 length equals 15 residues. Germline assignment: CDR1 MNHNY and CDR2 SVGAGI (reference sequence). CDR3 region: CASSPQQGPFYEHYF. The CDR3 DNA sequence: TGTGCCAGCAGTCCGCAACAGGGACCGTTCTACGAGCATTACTTC.

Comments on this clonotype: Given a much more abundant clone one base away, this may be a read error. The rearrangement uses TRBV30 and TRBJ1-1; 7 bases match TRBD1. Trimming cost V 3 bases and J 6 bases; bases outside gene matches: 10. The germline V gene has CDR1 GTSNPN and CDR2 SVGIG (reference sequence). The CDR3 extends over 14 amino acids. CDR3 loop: CAWSTTGQLAEAFF. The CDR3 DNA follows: TGTGCCTGGAGCACGACAGGGCAATTGGCTGAAGCTTTCTTT.

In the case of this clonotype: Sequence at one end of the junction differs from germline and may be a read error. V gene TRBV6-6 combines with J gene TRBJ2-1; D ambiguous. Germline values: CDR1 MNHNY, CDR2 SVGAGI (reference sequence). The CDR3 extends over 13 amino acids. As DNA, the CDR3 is TGTGTCAGCAGTTACCTAGGGTGGAATGAGCAGTTCTTC. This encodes CVSSYLGWNEQFF.

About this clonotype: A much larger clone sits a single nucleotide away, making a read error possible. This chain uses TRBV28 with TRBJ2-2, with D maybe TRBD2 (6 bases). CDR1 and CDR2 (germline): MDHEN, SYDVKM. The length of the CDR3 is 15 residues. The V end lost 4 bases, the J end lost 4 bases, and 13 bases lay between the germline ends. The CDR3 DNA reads TGTGCCAGCAGTTCTGCGGGGACTTTCACCGGGGAGCTGTTTTTT. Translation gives CASSSAGTFTGELFF.

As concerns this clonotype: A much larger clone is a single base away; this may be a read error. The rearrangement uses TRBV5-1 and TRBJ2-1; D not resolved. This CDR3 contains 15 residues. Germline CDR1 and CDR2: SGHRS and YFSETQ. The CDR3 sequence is CASSLVRVGGNEQLF. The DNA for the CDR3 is TGCGCCAGCAGCTTGGTTCGGGTAGGTGGGAATGAGCAGCTCTTC. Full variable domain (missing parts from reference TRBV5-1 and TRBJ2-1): KAGVTQTPRYLIKTRGQQVTLSCSPISGHRSVSWYQQTPGQGLQFLFEYFSETQRNKGNFPGRFSGRQFSNSRSEMNVSTLELGDSALYLCASSLVRVGGNEQLFGPGTRLTVL.